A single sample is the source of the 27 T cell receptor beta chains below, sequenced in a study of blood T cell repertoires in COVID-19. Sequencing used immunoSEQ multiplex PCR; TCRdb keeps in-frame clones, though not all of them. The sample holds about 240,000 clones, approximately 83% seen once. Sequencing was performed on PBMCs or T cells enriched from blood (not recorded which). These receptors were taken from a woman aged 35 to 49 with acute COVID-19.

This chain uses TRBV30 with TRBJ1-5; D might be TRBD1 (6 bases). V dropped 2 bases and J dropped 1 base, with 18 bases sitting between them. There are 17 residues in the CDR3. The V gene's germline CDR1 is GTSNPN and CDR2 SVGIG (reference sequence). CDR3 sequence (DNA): TGTGCCTGGAGTCCCCGAGGGGGAACTATGAGCAATCAGCCCCAGCATTTT. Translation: CAWSPRGGTMSNQPQHF.

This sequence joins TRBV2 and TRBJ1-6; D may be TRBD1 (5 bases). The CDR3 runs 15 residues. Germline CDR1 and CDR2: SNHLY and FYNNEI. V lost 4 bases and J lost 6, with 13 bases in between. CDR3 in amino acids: CASSGQGGSNSPLHF. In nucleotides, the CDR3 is TGTGCCAGCAGTGGCCAGGGCGGATCTAATTCACCCCTCCACTTT.

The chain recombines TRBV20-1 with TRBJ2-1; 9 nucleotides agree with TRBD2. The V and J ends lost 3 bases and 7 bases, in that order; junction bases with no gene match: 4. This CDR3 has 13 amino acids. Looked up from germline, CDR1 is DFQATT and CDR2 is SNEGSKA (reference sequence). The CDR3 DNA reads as TGCAGTGCTAGTAGCGGGAGAGTGAATGAGCAGTTCTTC. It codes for CSASSGRVNEQFF.

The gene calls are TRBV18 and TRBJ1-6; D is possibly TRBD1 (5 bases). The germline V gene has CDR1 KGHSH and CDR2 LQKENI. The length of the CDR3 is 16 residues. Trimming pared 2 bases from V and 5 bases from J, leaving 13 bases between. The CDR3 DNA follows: TGTGCCAGCTCACCATTTGGGGCGGCAGATAATTCACCCCTCCACTTT. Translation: CASSPFGAADNSPLHF.

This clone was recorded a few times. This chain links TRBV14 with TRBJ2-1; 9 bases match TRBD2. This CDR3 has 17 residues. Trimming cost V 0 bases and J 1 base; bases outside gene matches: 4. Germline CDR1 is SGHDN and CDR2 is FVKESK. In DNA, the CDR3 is TGTGCCAGCAGCCAAGACACCGCGGGGGGGTCCTACAATGAGCAGTTCTTC. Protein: CASSQDTAGGSYNEQFF.

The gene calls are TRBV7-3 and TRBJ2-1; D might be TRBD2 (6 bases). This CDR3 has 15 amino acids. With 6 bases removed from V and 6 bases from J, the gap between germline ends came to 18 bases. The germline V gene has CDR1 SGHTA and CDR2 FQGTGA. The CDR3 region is CASSLSAGNFNEQFF. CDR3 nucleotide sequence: TGTGCCAGCAGTCTATCTGCGGGAAACTTCAATGAGCAGTTCTTC.

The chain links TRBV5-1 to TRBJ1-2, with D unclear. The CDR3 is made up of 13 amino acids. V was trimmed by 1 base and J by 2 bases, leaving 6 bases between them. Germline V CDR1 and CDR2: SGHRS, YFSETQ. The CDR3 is CASSLRSNYGYTF. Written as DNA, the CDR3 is TGCGCCAGCAGCTTGCGGAGCAACTATGGCTACACCTTC.

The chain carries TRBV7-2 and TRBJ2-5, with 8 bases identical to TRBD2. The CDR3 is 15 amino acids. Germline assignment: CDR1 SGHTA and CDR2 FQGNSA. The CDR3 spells CATHVGARTSETQYF. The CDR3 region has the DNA TGTGCAACGCACGTGGGGGCGCGGACTAGCGAGACCCAGTACTTC.

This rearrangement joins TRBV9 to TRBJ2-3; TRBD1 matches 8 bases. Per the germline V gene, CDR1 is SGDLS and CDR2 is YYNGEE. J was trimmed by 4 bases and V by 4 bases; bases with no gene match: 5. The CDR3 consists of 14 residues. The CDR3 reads CASSPGTGPDTQYF. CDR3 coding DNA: TGTGCCAGCAGCCCAGGGACAGGACCAGATACGCAGTATTTT.

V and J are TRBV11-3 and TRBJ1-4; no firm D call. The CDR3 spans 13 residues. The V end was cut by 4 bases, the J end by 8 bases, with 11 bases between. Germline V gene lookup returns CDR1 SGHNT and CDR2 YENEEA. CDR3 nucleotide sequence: TGTGCCAGCAGCTCGGGGTCTTCGGAAAAACTGTTTTTT. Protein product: CASSSGSSEKLFF.

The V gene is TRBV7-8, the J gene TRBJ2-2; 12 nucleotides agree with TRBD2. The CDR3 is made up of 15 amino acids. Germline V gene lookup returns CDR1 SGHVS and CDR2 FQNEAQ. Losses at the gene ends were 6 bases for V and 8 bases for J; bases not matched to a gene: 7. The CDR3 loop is CASRPTSGSFGELFF. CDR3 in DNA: TGTGCCAGCAGGCCGACTAGCGGGAGCTTTGGGGAGCTGTTTTTT.

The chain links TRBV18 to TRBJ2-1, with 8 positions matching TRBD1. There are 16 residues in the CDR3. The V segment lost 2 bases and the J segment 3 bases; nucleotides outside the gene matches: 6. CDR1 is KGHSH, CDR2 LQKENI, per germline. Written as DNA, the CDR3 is TGTGCCAGCTCACCAACGACAGGGGCTAACTACAATGAGCAGTTCTTC. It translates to CASSPTTGANYNEQFF.

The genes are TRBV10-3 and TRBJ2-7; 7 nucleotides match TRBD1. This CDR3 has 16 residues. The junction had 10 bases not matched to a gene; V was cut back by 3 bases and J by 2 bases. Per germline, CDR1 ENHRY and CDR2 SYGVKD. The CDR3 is CAISDSLTGSTYEQYF. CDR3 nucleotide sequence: TGTGCCATCAGTGATAGTTTGACAGGGTCCACCTACGAGCAGTACTTC.

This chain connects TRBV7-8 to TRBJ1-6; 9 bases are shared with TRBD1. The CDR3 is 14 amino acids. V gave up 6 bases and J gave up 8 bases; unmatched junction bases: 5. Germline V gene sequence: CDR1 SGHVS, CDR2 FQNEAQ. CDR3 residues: CASRRDREYSPLHF. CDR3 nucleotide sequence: TGTGCCAGCAGACGGGACAGGGAATATTCACCCCTCCACTTT.

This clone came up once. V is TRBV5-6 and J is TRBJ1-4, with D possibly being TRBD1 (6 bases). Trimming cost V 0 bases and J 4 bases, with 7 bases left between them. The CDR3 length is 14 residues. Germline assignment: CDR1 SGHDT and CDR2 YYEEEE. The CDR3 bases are TGTGCCAGCAGCTTGGGCAGGGGTAATGAAAAACTGTTTTTT. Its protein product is CASSLGRGNEKLFF. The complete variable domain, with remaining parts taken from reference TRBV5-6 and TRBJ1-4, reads DAGVTQSPTHLIKTRGQQVTLRCSPKSGHDTVSWYQQALGQGPQFIFQYYEEEERQRGNFPDRFSGHQFPNYSSELNVNALLLGDSALYLCASSLGRGNEKLFFGSGTQLSVL.

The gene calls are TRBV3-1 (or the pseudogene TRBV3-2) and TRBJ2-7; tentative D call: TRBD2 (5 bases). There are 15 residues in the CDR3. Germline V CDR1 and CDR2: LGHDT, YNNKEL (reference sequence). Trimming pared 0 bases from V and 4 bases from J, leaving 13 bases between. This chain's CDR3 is CASSQDGFPGYEQYF. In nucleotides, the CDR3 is TGTGCCAGCAGCCAAGACGGCTTCCCGGGGTACGAGCAGTACTTC.

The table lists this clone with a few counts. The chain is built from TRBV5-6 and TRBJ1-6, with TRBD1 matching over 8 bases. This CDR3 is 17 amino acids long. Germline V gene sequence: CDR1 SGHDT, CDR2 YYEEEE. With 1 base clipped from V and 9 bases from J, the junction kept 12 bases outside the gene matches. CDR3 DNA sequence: TGTGCCAGCAGCTTGCGAAGGGCAGGGGGCGCTTTTTCACCCCTCCACTTT. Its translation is CASSLRRAGGAFSPLHF.

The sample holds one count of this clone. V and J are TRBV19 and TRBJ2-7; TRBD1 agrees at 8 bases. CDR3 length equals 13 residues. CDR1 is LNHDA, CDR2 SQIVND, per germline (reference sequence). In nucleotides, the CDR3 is TGTGCTGCGGGCAGGGGGCGCATCTACGAGCAGTACTTC. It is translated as CAAGRGRIYEQYF.

The CDR3, as DNA: TGTGCCAGCAGTCCCCTTCAGGGTACCGGGGAGCTGTTTTTT. Translation gives CASSPLQGTGELFF. V and J are TRBV6-5 and TRBJ2-2; weak D call: TRBD1 (5 bases). Germline loops: CDR1 MNHEY, CDR2 SVGAGI. The length of the CDR3 is 14 residues. V was shortened by 5 bases and J by 5 bases, with 12 bases between the two germline ends.

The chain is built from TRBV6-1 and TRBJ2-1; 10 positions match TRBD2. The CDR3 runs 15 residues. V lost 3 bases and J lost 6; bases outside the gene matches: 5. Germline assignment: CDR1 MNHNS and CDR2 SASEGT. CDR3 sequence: CASSELAGAVNEQFF. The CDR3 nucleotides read TGTGCCAGCAGTGAGCTAGCGGGAGCCGTCAATGAGCAGTTCTTC.

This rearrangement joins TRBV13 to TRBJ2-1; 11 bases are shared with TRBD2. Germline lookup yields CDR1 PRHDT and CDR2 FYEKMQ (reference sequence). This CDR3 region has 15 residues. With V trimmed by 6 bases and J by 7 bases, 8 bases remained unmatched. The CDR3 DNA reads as TGTGCCAGCAGACAACTAGCGGGAGACGGGAATGAGCAGTTCTTC. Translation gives CASRQLAGDGNEQFF.

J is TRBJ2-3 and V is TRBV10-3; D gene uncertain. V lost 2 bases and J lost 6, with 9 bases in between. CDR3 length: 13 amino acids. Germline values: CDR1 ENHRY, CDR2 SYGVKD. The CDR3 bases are TGTGCCATCAGTGAGGAGCTAGTGGATACGCAGTATTTT. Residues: CAISEELVDTQYF.

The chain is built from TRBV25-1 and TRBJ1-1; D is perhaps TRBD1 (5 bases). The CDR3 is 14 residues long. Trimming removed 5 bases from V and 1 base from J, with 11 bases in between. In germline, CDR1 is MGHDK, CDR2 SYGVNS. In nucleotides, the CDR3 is TGTGCCAGCAGTTCGCAGGGAGGGAACACTGAAGCTTTCTTT. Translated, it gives CASSSQGGNTEAFF.

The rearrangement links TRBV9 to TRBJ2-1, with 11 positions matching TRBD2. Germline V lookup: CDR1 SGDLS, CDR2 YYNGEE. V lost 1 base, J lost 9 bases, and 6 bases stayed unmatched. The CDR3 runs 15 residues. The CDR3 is CASSVNGLAGGEQFF. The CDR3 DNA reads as TGTGCCAGCAGCGTAAACGGGCTAGCGGGAGGTGAGCAGTTCTTC.

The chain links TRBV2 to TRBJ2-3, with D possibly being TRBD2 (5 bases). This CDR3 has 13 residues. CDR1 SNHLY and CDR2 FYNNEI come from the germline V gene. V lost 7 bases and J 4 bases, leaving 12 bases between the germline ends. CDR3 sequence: CASNFGVPDTQYF. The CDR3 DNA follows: TGTGCCAGCAATTTCGGGGTCCCAGATACGCAGTATTTT.

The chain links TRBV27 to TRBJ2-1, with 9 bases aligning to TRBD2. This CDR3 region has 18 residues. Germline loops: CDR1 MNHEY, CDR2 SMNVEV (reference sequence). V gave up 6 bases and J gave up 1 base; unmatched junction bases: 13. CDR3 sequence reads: CASSPYSGSPLSYNEQFF. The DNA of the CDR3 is TGTGCCAGCAGCCCCTATAGCGGGAGTCCCCTTTCCTACAATGAGCAGTTCTTC.

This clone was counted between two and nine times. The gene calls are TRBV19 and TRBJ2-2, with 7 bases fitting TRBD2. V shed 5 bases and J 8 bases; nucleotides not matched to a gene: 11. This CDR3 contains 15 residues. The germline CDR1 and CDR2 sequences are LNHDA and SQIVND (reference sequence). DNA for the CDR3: TGTGCCAGTAGTTCCGGACTTGCGGGGGTTGGGGAGCTGTTTTTT. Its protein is CASSSGLAGVGELFF.